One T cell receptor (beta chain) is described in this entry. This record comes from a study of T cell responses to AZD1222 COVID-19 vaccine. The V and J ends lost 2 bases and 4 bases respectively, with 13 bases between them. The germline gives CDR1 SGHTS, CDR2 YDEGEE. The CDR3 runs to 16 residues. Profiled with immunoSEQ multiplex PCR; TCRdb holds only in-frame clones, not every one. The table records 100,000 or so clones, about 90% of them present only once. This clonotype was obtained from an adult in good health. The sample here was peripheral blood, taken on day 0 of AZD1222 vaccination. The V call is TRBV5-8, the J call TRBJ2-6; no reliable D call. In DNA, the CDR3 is TGTGCCAGCAGCTTTCTCATGGTGTCCGGGGCCAACGTCCTGACTTTC. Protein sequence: CASSFLMVSGANVLTF.